This T cell receptor beta chain was identified in a study of cytomegalovirus exposure and HLA in healthy donors. Study details: As released early, the data held 65 million to 90 million unique TCRs from HLA-typed donors. General study points: Upon later analysis, HLA-associated TCR beta chains proved more clonally expanded than other, equally common chains. Common viral pathogens seemed, in a later analysis, to connect with several of the most significant clusters. According to an earlier analysis, most TCR beta V segments yielded productive rearrangements about 90% or about 30% of the time.

Germline V gene data show CDR1 as MDHEN and CDR2 as SYDVKM. The V gene lost 2 bases and the J gene lost 0 bases, with 10 bases spanning the gap. The CDR3 is 16 residues long. The primer mix had 60 Vbeta and 13 Jbeta primers. The table came from immunoSEQ multiplex PCR; TCRdb's copy has only in-frame clones and leaves some out. Of tens of thousands of clones listed, 82% are singletons. A word on this clone: Its antigen is as yet unknown.

Sequenced: PBMCs. The receptor comes from a woman under 30 in good health and CMV-seronegative. The chain combines TRBV28 with TRBJ1-4; tentatively, D is TRBD1 (5 bases). The CDR3 loop is CASSLPGQATNEKLFF. The DNA of the CDR3 is TGTGCCAGCAGTTTACCCGGACAAGCAACTAATGAAAAACTGTTTTTT.